This TCR beta chain was identified during a study of T cell responses to AZD1222 COVID-19 vaccine. Study conclusions and caveats: Close to half of all spike-specific TCRs reportedly target regions of the variants that are unmutated.

Data came from immunoSEQ multiplex PCR; TCRdb stores just in-frame clones and leaves some out. Seen here are 80,000 to 90,000 clones, about 92% observed once, and the top ten hold approximately 3%. Concerning this clone itself: The antigen remains undetermined.

Trimming pared 7 bases from V and 10 bases from J, leaving 17 bases between. Germline-derived CDR1 and CDR2 are MDHEN and SYDVKM. This CDR3 has 14 residues. The receptor was isolated from an adult in good health. The genes are TRBV28 and TRBJ1-6, with D perhaps TRBD1 (5 bases). This specimen consisted of peripheral blood, obtained on day 0 of AZD1222 vaccination. This chain's CDR3 is CASTPGPGQSPLHF. In DNA form, the CDR3 reads TGTGCCAGCACACCGGGACCCGGGCAATCACCCCTCCACTTT. Filled out from reference TRBV28 and TRBJ1-6, the complete variable domain reads DVKVTQSSRYLVKRTGEKVFLECVQDMDHENMFWYRQDPGLGLRLIYFSYDVKMKEKGDIPEGYSVSREKKERFSLILESASTNQTSMYLCASTPGPGQSPLHFGNGTRLTVT.